A selection of T cell receptor beta chains follows, all from one sample in a study of preoperative IRX-2 immunotherapy in early breast cancer. Sequenced by immunoSEQ multiplex PCR; TCRdb stores in-frame clones only, minus some. The table records about 67,000 clones, less than 95% of them present only once. Sampling was performed from a patient treated with IRX-2 immunotherapy. These receptors all come from a human donor with breast cancer. Both conserved end residues are part of each CDR3. The order of the fields is J gene, V gene, CDR3 length, D gene, clone size, CDR3 protein, CDR3 DNA. The D gene is left open where the match is weak. Clone size is given for some rows only: seen once, a few or many times, or a class if the clone is expanded.

>TRBJ2-7|TRBV19|14|TRBD1|.
CASSTQGATYEQYF
TGTGCCAGTAGCACACAGGGGGCTACCTACGAGCAGTACTTC
>TRBJ2-5|TRBV19|14|TRBD2|.
CASKTSGRQGPQYF
TGTGCCAGTAAGACTAGCGGGAGGCAAGGGCCCCAGTACTTC
>TRBJ2-7|TRBV6-6|14|.|.
CASSYGTGAYEQYF
TGTGCCAGCAGTTACGGGACGGGGGCCTACGAGCAGTACTTC
>TRBJ2-2|TRBV30|14|.|.
CAWNKGLNTGELFF
TGTGCCTGGAATAAGGGATTGAACACCGGGGAGCTGTTTTTT
>TRBJ2-7|TRBV5-1|16|.|.
CASSLDAPGKSYEQYF
TGCGCCAGCAGCTTGGATGCCCCCGGGAAGTCCTACGAGCAGTACTTC
>TRBJ2-3|TRBV9|17|.|.
CASSVEGGGVVTDTQYF
TGTGCCAGCAGCGTAGAGGGAGGGGGAGTCGTCACAGATACGCAGTATTTT
>TRBJ2-2|TRBV19|17|TRBD2|once
CASSRLAGAGDTGELFF
TGTGCCAGTAGTCGGCTAGCGGGAGCGGGTGACACCGGGGAGCTGTTTTTT
>TRBJ1-1|TRBV4-3|16|.|.
CASSQDHLSGSRVFVF
TGCGCCAGCAGCCAAGATCACTTGAGCGGCAGCCGTGTTTTCGTCTTT
>TRBJ2-1|TRBV7-3|15|TRBD2|.
CASSSGLASFDEQFF
TGTGCCAGCAGCTCGGGACTAGCGAGCTTCGATGAGCAGTTCTTC
>TRBJ2-4|TRBV5-3|17|.|.
CARSLVGSGSGKNIQYF
TGTGCCAGAAGCTTGGTGGGTTCGGGGTCAGGGAAAAACATTCAGTACTTC
>TRBJ2-3|TRBV6-1|12|.|.
CASRGGGDTQYF
TGTGCCAGCAGGGGGGGAGGAGATACGCAGTATTTT
>TRBJ2-3|TRBV15|16|TRBD2|.
CATSREIAGGADTQYF
TGTGCCACCAGCAGAGAAATAGCGGGGGGGGCAGATACGCAGTATTTT
>TRBJ1-5|TRBV6-5|15|TRBD1|once
CASRGTGAGNQPQHF
TGTGCCAGCAGAGGGACAGGGGCTGGCAATCAGCCCCAGCATTTT
>TRBJ1-1|TRBV7-9|14|.|.
CASSKRGGGTEAFF
TGTGCCAGCAGTAAGAGGGGAGGAGGGACTGAAGCTTTCTTT
>TRBJ2-5|TRBV19|13|TRBD2|.
CASSTSGGREQYF
TGTGCCAGTAGTACTAGCGGGGGTAGAGAGCAGTACTTC
>TRBJ2-6|TRBV11-2|15|.|once
CASSLEGAGANVLTF
TGTGCCAGCAGCTTAGAAGGGGCTGGGGCCAACGTCCTGACTTTC
>TRBJ2-3|TRBV15|16|TRBD2|.
CATSRESGGAADTQYF
TGTGCCACCAGCAGGGAAAGCGGGGGGGCCGCAGATACGCAGTATTTT
>TRBJ2-3|TRBV7-2|14|.|.
CASSLRRSGDTQYF
TGTGCCAGCAGCTTACGCAGGAGTGGAGATACGCAGTATTTT
>TRBJ2-2|TRBV27|14|.|.
CASSSNRVAGELFF
TGTGCCAGCAGTTCCAACAGGGTCGCCGGGGAGCTGTTTTTT
>TRBJ1-5|TRBV28|16|.|.
CASSFRSQASDRPQHF
TGTGCCAGCAGTTTTAGGAGTCAAGCGAGCGATCGGCCCCAGCATTTT
>TRBJ1-5|TRBV5-1|14|.|.
CASSLRPGMQPQHF
TGCGCCAGCAGCTTGAGGCCAGGGATGCAGCCCCAGCATTTT
>TRBJ2-2|TRBV7-6|17|TRBD2|.
CASSWTSGGPKEGELFF
TGTGCCAGCAGCTGGACTAGCGGGGGCCCCAAGGAAGGGGAGCTGTTTTTT
>TRBJ2-7|TRBV6-5|12|.|.
CASSIQGYEQYF
TGTGCCAGCAGCATCCAGGGTTACGAGCAGTACTTC
>TRBJ1-6|TRBV2|13|.|.
CASSEEGRTPLHF
TGTGCCAGCAGTGAAGAGGGCAGGACACCCCTCCACTTT
>TRBJ2-7|TRBV29-1|10|.|.
CSAGSYEQYF
TGCAGCGCCGGATCCTACGAGCAGTACTTC
>TRBJ2-7|TRBV4-2|13|.|.
CASSQDSEYEQYF
TGTGCCAGCAGCCAAGATTCCGAGTACGAGCAGTACTTC
>TRBJ2-7|TRBV7-9|14|.|.
CASSLGGDGYEQYF
TGTGCCAGCAGCTTAGGGGGAGACGGTTACGAGCAGTACTTC
>TRBJ1-3|TRBV25-1|14|.|once
CASSEGGGGNTIYF
TGTGCCAGCAGTGAGGGGGGAGGTGGAAACACCATATATTTT
>TRBJ2-5|TRBV9|15|.|once
CASSVVGDTVKTQYF
TGTGCCAGCAGCGTAGTTGGGGACACGGTTAAGACCCAGTACTTC
>TRBJ2-2|TRBV15|14|.|.
CATSRGGDTGELFF
TGTGCCACCAGCAGAGGGGGAGACACCGGGGAGCTGTTTTTT
>TRBJ1-5|TRBV6-5|13|.|.
CASSYVSNQPQHF
TGTGCCAGCAGTTACGTTAGCAATCAGCCCCAGCATTTT
>TRBJ1-4|TRBV2|12|.|.
CASSRGSEKLFF
TGTGCCAGCAGCCGTGGGAGTGAAAAACTGTTTTTT